A single sample gave rise to the 30 T cell receptor beta chains below, sequenced in a study of blood T cell repertoires in COVID-19. Profiled with immunoSEQ multiplex PCR; TCRdb holds only in-frame clones, not every one. Of 200,000 to 250,000 clones in the sample, more than 80% were seen once. Sequencing used peripheral blood. These receptors were collected from a woman of 80 years or more with COVID-19, enrolled during active disease.

The gene calls are TRBV6-1 and TRBJ1-2; the D gene is possibly TRBD1 (5 bases). The CDR3 has 14 residues. Trimming took off 1 base at V and 3 bases at J, with 9 bases between the two ends. Per the germline V gene, CDR1 is MNHNS and CDR2 is SASEGT. The DNA of the CDR3 is TGTGCCAGCAGTGAAGTCAGGGCCTACTATGGCTACACCTTC. Translated, it gives CASSEVRAYYGYTF.

CDR3 sequence: CASRPGQVAGYGYTF. CDR3 nucleotides: TGTGCCAGTAGACCCGGACAGGTTGCGGGCTATGGCTACACCTTC. This chain joins TRBV19 and TRBJ1-2; TRBD1 matches at 7 bases. The V gene end was trimmed by 6 bases and the J gene end by 4 bases; junction bases not matched to a gene: 11. The germline V gene encodes CDR1 LNHDA and CDR2 SQIVND (reference sequence). The CDR3 is made up of 15 amino acids.

In its sample, this clone was seen once. The V and J genes are TRBV5-4 and TRBJ2-5; D remains ambiguous. Germline values: CDR1 SGHNT, CDR2 YYREEE (reference sequence). This CDR3 is built from 15 residues. Trimming stripped 0 bases from V and 7 bases from J, with 16 bases between. CDR3 residues: CASSLAPDKGLTQYF. The CDR3 coding sequence is TGTGCCAGCAGCTTGGCCCCAGACAAAGGCTTGACCCAGTACTTC.

This rearrangement joins TRBV7-3 to TRBJ2-3, with D unresolved. Germline values: CDR1 SGHTA, CDR2 FQGTGA. Trimming pared 6 bases from V and 1 base from J, leaving 5 bases between. The CDR3 sequence is 12 residues long. In DNA form, the CDR3 reads TGTGCCAGCAGGGGCGGCACAGATACGCAGTATTTT. This translates into CASRGGTDTQYF.

The chain uses TRBV5-1 and TRBJ1-2; 8 bases are a match to TRBD1. The V gene end was trimmed by 1 base and the J gene end by 1 base; junction bases not matched to a gene: 6. This CDR3 comprises 16 residues. Germline V gene sequence: CDR1 SGHRS, CDR2 YFSETQ. CDR3 sequence (DNA): TGCGCCAGCAGCTTGTACGGACAGGGAGGTAACTATGGCTACACCTTC. It encodes CASSLYGQGGNYGYTF. The entire variable domain, with the rest obtained from reference TRBV5-1 and TRBJ1-2, is as follows: KAGVTQTPRYLIKTRGQQVTLSCSPISGHRSVSWYQQTPGQGLQFLFEYFSETQRNKGNFPGRFSGRQFSNSRSEMNVSTLELGDSALYLCASSLYGQGGNYGYTFGSGTRLTVV.

The chain uses TRBV24-1 and TRBJ2-1; TRBD2 matches at 10 bases. This CDR3 spans 15 amino acids. Germline V gene data show CDR1 as KGHDR and CDR2 as SFDVKD. V lost 3 bases and J lost 8; bases outside the gene matches: 6. CDR3 loop: CATSDPSGGGDEQFF. The CDR3 DNA sequence: TGTGCCACCAGTGATCCTAGCGGGGGAGGGGATGAGCAGTTCTTC.

The J gene is TRBJ1-5, the V gene TRBV20-1, with a weak D call TRBD1 (6 bases). The germline V gene has CDR1 DFQATT and CDR2 SNEGSKA (reference sequence). Trimming left V 3 bases short and J 2 bases short, with 17 bases between. The CDR3 covers 16 residues. CDR3 protein: CSASEAGAYGNQPQHF. The CDR3, as DNA: TGCAGTGCTAGTGAGGCAGGGGCATACGGCAATCAGCCCCAGCATTTT.

This chain links TRBV7-6 with TRBJ2-2; D perhaps matches TRBD2 (5 bases). Trimming pared 5 bases from V and 7 bases from J, leaving 17 bases between. Per the germline V gene, CDR1 is SGHVS and CDR2 is FNYEAQ. This CDR3 spans 15 amino acids. The chain's CDR3 is CASSPRRELYGELFF. CDR3 sequence (DNA): TGTGCCAGCAGCCCTCGCCGGGAACTCTACGGGGAGCTGTTTTTT.

The chain recombines TRBV2 with TRBJ1-6; the D is unclear. Trimming took off 4 bases at V and 12 bases at J, with 16 bases between the two ends. Looked up from germline, CDR1 is SNHLY and CDR2 is FYNNEI. The CDR3 runs to 14 residues. The CDR3 DNA is TGTGCCAGCAGTGCGACACCCCGGGCGGGACCCCTCCACTTT. Translating it yields CASSATPRAGPLHF.

This clone was observed once. The chain joins TRBV9 to TRBJ2-5, with 8 bases that match TRBD2. The ends lost 3 bases at V and 5 bases at J; junction bases unmatched: 6. The CDR3 length is 14 residues. Germline CDR1 SGDLS, CDR2 YYNGEE. The DNA of the CDR3 is TGTGCCAGCAGCGCCGGACTAGCCGGCGAGACCCAGTACTTC. Residues: CASSAGLAGETQYF. Full variable domain (remainder filled in from reference TRBV9 and TRBJ2-5): DSGVTQTPKHLITATGQRVTLRCSPRSGDLSVYWYQQSLDQGLQFLIQYYNGEERAKGNILERFSAQQFPDLHSELNLSSLELGDSALYFCASSAGLAGETQYFGPGTRLLVL.

The gene calls are TRBV9 and TRBJ1-5; 7 bases match TRBD1. With V trimmed by 0 bases and J by 7 bases, 7 bases remained unmatched. Germline CDR1 and CDR2: SGDLS and YYNGEE. CDR3 length: 15 residues. The CDR3 region has the DNA TGTGCCAGCAGCGTAGGCGGGACAGTCCTACAGCCCCAGCATTTT. This sequence encodes CASSVGGTVLQPQHF.

The chain uses TRBV4-2 and TRBJ2-1; D possibly corresponds to TRBD2 (6 bases). Germline V CDR1 and CDR2: LGHNA, YNFKEQ. The V gene lost 4 bases and the J gene lost 2 bases, with 15 bases spanning the gap. The CDR3 has 16 amino acids. CDR3 amino acids: CASSPAPAGTYNEQFF. Here the CDR3 DNA reads TGTGCCAGCAGCCCCGCCCCTGCGGGAACCTACAATGAGCAGTTCTTC.

The chain recombines TRBV7-2 with TRBJ2-2, with TRBD1 identical over 7 bases. Germline-derived CDR1 and CDR2 are SGHTA and FQGNSA. The CDR3 has 14 amino acids. The trim removed 5 bases at V and 6 bases at J, leaving 6 bases unmatched. Written as DNA, the CDR3 is TGTGCCAGCAGCCTGACAGGGTTCCCCGGGGAGCTGTTTTTT. Translating gives CASSLTGFPGELFF. Using reference TRBV7-2 and TRBJ2-2 for the parts outside the CDR3, the full variable domain is GAGVSQSPSNKVTEKGKDVELRCDPISGHTALYWYRQSLGQGLEFLIYFQGNSAPDKSGLPSDRFSAERTGGSVSTLTIQRTQQEDSAVYLCASSLTGFPGELFFGEGSRLTVL.

The chain has TRBV13 and TRBJ2-3; D may be TRBD2 (5 bases). There are 15 residues in the CDR3. V lost 5 bases to trimming and J lost 2 bases, with 14 bases between them. Per the germline V gene, CDR1 is PRHDT and CDR2 is FYEKMQ (reference sequence). In nucleotides, the CDR3 is TGTGCCAGCAGCCATAGGACGGACTCCACAGATACGCAGTATTTT. Its translation: CASSHRTDSTDTQYF.

The chain recombines TRBV4-1 with TRBJ2-7, with a tentative D call TRBD2 (6 bases). Germline loops: CDR1 MGHRA, CDR2 YSYEKL. V was shortened by 6 bases and J by 4 bases, with 19 bases between the two germline ends. The CDR3 is 15 residues long. The CDR3 bases are TGCGCCAGCAGTCCCTCCGGGGGAATAGGATACGAGCAGTACTTC. This translates into CASSPSGGIGYEQYF.

The chain recombines TRBV11-1 with TRBJ2-5, with D perhaps TRBD1 (5 bases). This CDR3 region has 14 residues. V was clipped by 0 bases and J by 7 bases, with 12 bases between them. CDR1 is SGHAT, CDR2 FQDESV, per germline (reference sequence). The CDR3 DNA follows: TGTGCCAGCAGCTTAGCGATCTTTAGGGGGACCCAGTACTTC. Its protein is CASSLAIFRGTQYF.

This chain uses TRBV18 with TRBJ1-1; a weak D match, TRBD1 (6 bases). CDR1 KGHSH and CDR2 LQKENI come from the germline V gene. The length of the CDR3 is 15 residues. V dropped 3 bases and J dropped 1 base, with 12 bases sitting between them. In nucleotides, the CDR3 is TGTGCCAGCTCACCCCCCGGGGGGGCGAACACTGAAGCTTTCTTT. It translates to CASSPPGGANTEAFF.

V and J are TRBV18 and TRBJ1-2; 7 bases are shared with TRBD1. Germline trimming cut 3 bases from V and 7 bases from J; bases unmatched to any gene: 11. Germline-derived CDR1 and CDR2 are KGHSH and LQKENI. The CDR3 sequence is 15 residues long. The CDR3 coding sequence is TGTGCCAGCTCACCGGGGACAGCCTTTAAGGGTGGCTACACCTTC. This gives the protein CASSPGTAFKGGYTF.

J is TRBJ1-6 and V is TRBV5-1; 7 bases are a match to TRBD1. The V segment lost 1 base and the J segment 17 bases; nucleotides outside the gene matches: 12. CDR3 size: 14 residues. Germline values: CDR1 SGHRS, CDR2 YFSETQ. The CDR3 DNA sequence: TGCGCCAGCAGCTTGCGCCAAAGAGGGACAGTGGTCCACTTT. As protein: CASSLRQRGTVVHF.

This sequence joins TRBV14 and TRBJ1-1; 8 bases match TRBD1. CDR1 and CDR2 from the germline V gene are SGHDN and FVKESK. This CDR3 comprises 18 residues. After removal of 6 bases from V and 6 bases from J, the junction contained 21 bases not matched to a gene. The chain's CDR3 is CASSHGHRGIRVVAEAFF. CDR3 DNA sequence: TGTGCCAGCAGTCACGGGCACAGGGGGATCCGGGTCGTCGCTGAAGCTTTCTTT.

In its sample, this clone was seen a few times. The V gene is TRBV6-5, the J gene TRBJ1-2; D unclear. The CDR3 covers 13 residues. Germline CDR1 reads MNHEY; CDR2 reads SVGAGI. Trimming stripped 6 bases from V and 2 bases from J, with 10 bases between. CDR3 in amino acids: CASRAGPNYGYTF. DNA for the CDR3: TGTGCCAGCAGGGCAGGTCCCAACTATGGCTACACCTTC.

This chain uses TRBV3-1 (or the pseudogene TRBV3-2) with TRBJ2-7; D remains ambiguous. This CDR3 has 14 residues. Germline CDR1 reads LGHDT; CDR2 reads YNNKEL (reference sequence). Trimming took off 4 bases at V and 2 bases at J, with 12 bases between the two ends. In nucleotides, the CDR3 is TGTGCCAGCAGCCCCTGGGCCGTGGCCTACGAGCAGTACTTC. Residues: CASSPWAVAYEQYF.

The chain is built from TRBV15 and TRBJ2-1; the D gene is possibly TRBD2 (7 bases). The V gene lost 2 bases and the J gene lost 7 bases, with 27 bases spanning the gap. Germline CDR1 reads LNHNV; CDR2 reads YYDKDF (reference sequence). The CDR3 length is 19 residues. The DNA for the CDR3 is TGTGCCACCAGCAGAAAGCGTGGGGGGGCGGGCGTGACTCTGAATGAGCAGTTCTTC. This gives the protein CATSRKRGGAGVTLNEQFF.

V usage is TRBV6-5 and J usage is TRBJ1-1; TRBD1 might be the D (6 bases). The germline V and J ends were trimmed by 6 bases and 3 bases, with 17 bases remaining between them. Per the germline V gene, CDR1 is MNHEY and CDR2 is SVGAGI. The CDR3 spans 15 residues. Here the CDR3 DNA reads TGTGCCAGCAGACCTACAGGGTTTTTGTACACTGAAGCTTTCTTT. Translation gives CASRPTGFLYTEAFF.

V gene TRBV14 combines with J gene TRBJ1-2; the match to TRBD1 covers 10 bases. Germline CDR1 and CDR2: SGHDN and FVKESK. The CDR3 length is 16 residues. The trim removed 3 bases at V and 4 bases at J, leaving 8 bases unmatched. The CDR3 spells CASSHLRDRGPYGYTF. In DNA form, the CDR3 reads TGTGCCAGCAGCCATTTACGGGACAGGGGACCCTATGGCTACACCTTC.

The chain carries TRBV11-2 and TRBJ2-2; TRBD1 aligns across 10 bases. Per germline, CDR1 SGHAT and CDR2 FQNNGV. With 5 bases clipped from V and 5 bases from J, the junction kept 17 bases outside the gene matches. The length of the CDR3 is 19 residues. CDR3 DNA: TGTGCCAGCAGCCTCCGGACAGGGGGTGGACTAGCTTCAACCGGGGAGCTGTTTTTT. It encodes CASSLRTGGGLASTGELFF.

The chain links TRBV5-1 to TRBJ1-5, with D unresolved. Germline V CDR1 and CDR2: SGHRS, YFSETQ. The CDR3 extends over 15 amino acids. V was clipped by 0 bases and J by 4 bases, with 11 bases between them. DNA of the CDR3: TGCGCCAGCAGCTTGGACGTTGCGGGAAATCAGCCCCAGCATTTT. Translating it yields CASSLDVAGNQPQHF.

This chain connects TRBV2 to TRBJ1-5; no clear D gene. V was cut by 10 bases and J by 2 bases, with 15 bases left in between. Germline CDR1 and CDR2: SNHLY and FYNNEI. The CDR3 loop spans 14 amino acids. The CDR3: CATSALGGNQPQHF. The CDR3 bases are TGTGCCACCTCGGCCCTCGGAGGCAATCAGCCCCAGCATTTT.

The V gene is TRBV2, the J gene TRBJ1-2, with TRBD1 identical over 9 bases. V lost 6 bases to trimming and J lost 12 bases; unmatched junction nucleotides: 8. The CDR3 runs 12 residues. Per germline, CDR1 SNHLY and CDR2 FYNNEI. CDR3 coding DNA: TGTGCCAGCAGGGTGACAGGGGGGGACAACACCTTC. It codes for CASRVTGGDNTF.

This clone has only one observation. The J gene is TRBJ1-2, the V gene TRBV9; 10 bases map to TRBD1. Trimming took 2 bases from V and 6 from J; bases not matched to a gene: 13. There are 17 residues in the CDR3. Germline V lookup: CDR1 SGDLS, CDR2 YYNGEE. DNA for the CDR3: TGTGCCAGCAGCGTCCTCCCCCAGACAGGGGGCAGTAATGGCTACACCTTC. The encoded protein is CASSVLPQTGGSNGYTF.